The rows below give T cell receptor beta chains drawn from one sample of a study of cytomegalovirus exposure and HLA in healthy donors. Clones were sequenced by immunoSEQ multiplex PCR, and TCRdb holds only the in-frame ones, with some missing. The data show under 150,000 clones, with approximately 81% seen just once and under 5% held by the top ten. Sequenced material: PBMCs. The receptors derive from a woman aged 30 to 39 in good health and CMV-seronegative. Each CDR3 is given with its conserved first and last residue. Each record gives: CDR3 length, V gene, J gene, D gene, CDR3 protein. D genes are given only for firm matches.

CDR3 length: 15
V gene: TRBV15
J gene: TRBJ2-5
D gene: NA
CDR3 protein: CATSRDQGETETQYF

CDR3 length: 14
V gene: TRBV7-9
J gene: TRBJ1-1
D gene: NA
CDR3 protein: CASSLTAANTEAFF

CDR3 length: 14
V gene: TRBV15
J gene: TRBJ2-7
D gene: NA
CDR3 protein: CATSRVVSGYEQYF

CDR3 length: 12
V gene: TRBV28
J gene: TRBJ2-7
D gene: NA
CDR3 protein: CASSSSVHEQYF

CDR3 length: 14
V gene: TRBV6-1
J gene: TRBJ2-1
D gene: TRBD2
CDR3 protein: CASTSGSANDEQFF

CDR3 length: 14
V gene: TRBV18
J gene: TRBJ2-7
D gene: TRBD2
CDR3 protein: CASPSGRNRYEQYF

CDR3 length: 17
V gene: TRBV7-3
J gene: TRBJ2-2
D gene: TRBD2
CDR3 protein: CASSFTGLAGGTGELFF

CDR3 length: 17
V gene: TRBV7-3
J gene: TRBJ2-3
D gene: NA
CDR3 protein: CASSPESTGWMTDTQYF

CDR3 length: 14
V gene: TRBV14
J gene: TRBJ1-2
D gene: TRBD1
CDR3 protein: CASSRRTGIHGYTF

CDR3 length: 15
V gene: TRBV28
J gene: TRBJ2-3
D gene: TRBD2
CDR3 protein: CASSYPKAGGDTQYF

CDR3 length: 17
V gene: TRBV4-2
J gene: TRBJ2-2
D gene: TRBD1
CDR3 protein: CASSPWTGGFNTGELFF

CDR3 length: 13
V gene: TRBV10-1
J gene: TRBJ2-5
D gene: NA
CDR3 protein: CASNPRVGETQYF

CDR3 length: 13
V gene: TRBV5-1
J gene: TRBJ2-1
D gene: NA
CDR3 protein: CASSPQVSNEQFF

CDR3 length: 16
V gene: TRBV7-9
J gene: TRBJ2-7
D gene: NA
CDR3 protein: CSSSLVGAQNSYEQYF

CDR3 length: 16
V gene: TRBV10-1
J gene: TRBJ2-1
D gene: NA
CDR3 protein: CASSDGKAPLGNEQFF